This note documents a single T cell receptor beta chain sequence. These data originate in a study of T cell changes during pregnancy in multiple sclerosis. Germline lookup yields CDR1 LGHNA and CDR2 YSLEER. V was trimmed by 0 bases and J by 0 bases, leaving 6 bases between them. The CDR3 has 16 residues. The assay was immunoSEQ multiplex PCR, and TCRdb's table has in-frame clones only and misses some. The data contain roughly 75,000 clones, roughly 92% of them singletons. This chain links TRBV4-3 with TRBJ2-6; no clear D. The clonotype originates from a female donor in good health, enrolled as a control in a pregnancy study. The sample in question was peripheral blood, obtained in the third trimester of pregnancy. The CDR3 DNA is TGCGCCAGCAGCCAAGATACTTTCTCTGGGGCCAACGTCCTGACTTTC. Translation: CASSQDTFSGANVLTF.